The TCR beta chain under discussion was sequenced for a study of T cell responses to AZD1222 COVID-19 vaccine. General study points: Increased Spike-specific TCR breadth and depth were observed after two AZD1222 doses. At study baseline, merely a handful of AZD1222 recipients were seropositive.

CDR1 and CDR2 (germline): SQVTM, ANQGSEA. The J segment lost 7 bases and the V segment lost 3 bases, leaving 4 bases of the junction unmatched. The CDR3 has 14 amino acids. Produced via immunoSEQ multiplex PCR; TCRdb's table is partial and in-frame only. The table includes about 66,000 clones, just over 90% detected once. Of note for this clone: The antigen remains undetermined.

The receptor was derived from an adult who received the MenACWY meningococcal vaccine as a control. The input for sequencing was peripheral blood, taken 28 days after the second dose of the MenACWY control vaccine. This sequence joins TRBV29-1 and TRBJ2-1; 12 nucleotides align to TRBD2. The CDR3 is CSVETSGRGNEQFF. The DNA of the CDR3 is TGCAGCGTTGAGACTAGCGGGAGAGGAAATGAGCAGTTCTTC.